Below are 17 T cell receptor beta chains sequenced from a single sample in a study of shared clonotypes between healthy human individuals. The naive CD8 subset, CD45RO-negative cells positively selected for CCR7, excluded terminally differentiated effector memory CD45RA+ cells. Profiled with immunoSEQ multiplex PCR; TCRdb holds only in-frame clones, not every one. The sample shows some 600,000 clones, approximately 96% of them seen only once. The sample was naive CD8+ T cells sorted from blood. Receptor source: a woman aged 30 to 39 in good health.

The V gene is TRBV4-1, the J gene TRBJ1-5; D uncertain. This CDR3 comprises 15 residues. The V gene's germline CDR1 is MGHRA and CDR2 YSYEKL. V was pared by 0 bases and J by 4 bases, with 10 bases between. CDR3 coding DNA: TGCGCCAGCAGCCAAGAGGACTTTAGGAATCAGCCCCAGCATTTT. This translates into CASSQEDFRNQPQHF.

In its sample, this clone was seen once. The chain has TRBV7-9 and TRBJ2-7; 7 nucleotides line up with TRBD2. Looked up from germline, CDR1 is SEHNR and CDR2 is FQNEAQ (reference sequence). There are 13 residues in the CDR3. The junction had 5 bases not matched to a gene; V was cut back by 6 bases and J by 3 bases. The CDR3 bases are TGTGCCAGCAGAGCCAGGGAGGGCTACGAGCAGTACTTC. It encodes CASRAREGYEQYF.

The chain recombines TRBV15 with TRBJ2-5; D may correspond to TRBD1 or TRBD2 (5 bases each). CDR3 length: 14 residues. Germline V gives CDR1 LNHNV, CDR2 YYDKDF (reference sequence). V lost 1 base and J lost 5, with 11 bases in between. The CDR3, as DNA: TGTGCCACCAGCAGAGGGTTAGGGGACGAGACCCAGTACTTC. Encoded protein: CATSRGLGDETQYF.

The chain combines TRBV7-2 with TRBJ2-1; TRBD2 matches at 10 bases. This CDR3 is built from 15 residues. Trimming at V came to 6 bases and at J to 3 bases, leaving 5 bases not matched to a gene. Germline V gives CDR1 SGHTA, CDR2 FQGNSA. CDR3 in DNA: TGTGCCAGCAGACCTACTAGCGGGGTCTACAATGAGCAGTTCTTC. Translation: CASRPTSGVYNEQFF. The full variable domain, completed using reference TRBV7-2 and TRBJ2-1, is GAGVSQSPSNKVTEKGKDVELRCDPISGHTALYWYRQSLGQGLEFLIYFQGNSAPDKSGLPSDRFSAERTGGSVSTLTIQRTQQEDSAVYLCASRPTSGVYNEQFFGPGTRLTVL.

This sequence joins TRBV7-9 and TRBJ2-5; D uncertain. Trimming took off 1 base at V and 3 bases at J, with 3 bases between the two ends. Germline lookup yields CDR1 SEHNR and CDR2 FQNEAQ (reference sequence). The CDR3 is made up of 12 amino acids. The CDR3 DNA sequence: TGTGCCAGCAGCTTAGTAGAAGAGACCCAGTACTTC. Its translation: CASSLVEETQYF.

The chain couples TRBV29-1 to TRBJ2-2; 11 positions agree with TRBD2. V lost 1 base to trimming and J lost 5 bases; unmatched junction nucleotides: 3. CDR1 is SQVTM and CDR2 is ANQGSEA in the germline V gene. The CDR3 has 15 residues. As DNA, the CDR3 is TGCAGCGTTGAAGTCCTAGCGGGGGGAACCGGGGAGCTGTTTTTT. It translates to CSVEVLAGGTGELFF.

The CDR3: CASSQEDFDTDTQYF. CDR3 DNA sequence: TGTGCCAGCAGCCAAGAAGACTTTGACACAGATACGCAGTATTTT. V gene TRBV4-2 combines with J gene TRBJ2-3; D ambiguous. From germline, CDR1 is LGHNA and CDR2 YNFKEQ. The CDR3 length is 15 residues. Trimming took 0 bases from V and 2 from J, leaving 9 bases between them.

The chain joins TRBV11-2 to TRBJ2-7; TRBD2 aligns across 12 bases. The V and J ends lost 4 bases and 3 bases, in that order; junction bases with no gene match: 4. The CDR3 extends over 15 amino acids. CDR1 SGHAT and CDR2 FQNNGV come from the germline V gene. This CDR3 reads CASSSSTSGSYEQYF. In DNA, the CDR3 is TGTGCCAGCAGCTCCTCGACTAGCGGGAGCTACGAGCAGTACTTC.

The CDR3 region has the DNA TGTGCCAGCAGCTATACGGACAGGGGAGGTGAAAAACTGTTTTTT. Residues: CASSYTDRGGEKLFF. V and J are TRBV13 and TRBJ1-4, with 9 positions matching TRBD1. The CDR3 sequence is 15 residues long. CDR1 and CDR2 (germline): PRHDT, FYEKMQ (reference sequence). The junction had 7 bases not matched to a gene; V was cut back by 4 bases and J by 7 bases.

This rearrangement joins TRBV29-1 to TRBJ2-1; no firm D call. The CDR3 is made up of 13 amino acids. V was pared by 5 bases and J by 4 bases, with 12 bases between. The germline gives CDR1 SQVTM, CDR2 ANQGSEA. CDR3 residues: CSVLGRRYNEQFF. CDR3 nucleotides: TGCAGCGTTCTCGGACGCCGTTACAATGAGCAGTTCTTC.

The V call is TRBV27, the J call TRBJ1-1; no reliable D call. In germline, CDR1 is MNHEY, CDR2 SMNVEV (reference sequence). V shed 2 bases and J shed 0 bases, with 10 bases lying between them. The CDR3 runs 15 residues. The CDR3 DNA reads TGTGCCAGCAGTTTACTGGCTGGGATGAACACTGAAGCTTTCTTT. Its protein product is CASSLLAGMNTEAFF.

Worth noting for this clone: The same CDR3 can be traced to other DNA sequences in this sample. The chain employs TRBV5-1 and TRBJ2-1, with 10 positions matching TRBD2. Germline assignment: CDR1 SGHRS and CDR2 YFSETQ. The CDR3 contains 14 residues. V lost 1 base and J lost 6; bases outside the gene matches: 1. This CDR3 is CASSLLAGGNEQFF. The CDR3 DNA is TGCGCCAGCAGCTTGTTAGCGGGAGGCAATGAGCAGTTCTTC. The variable domain in full, with the rest retrieved from reference TRBV5-1 and TRBJ2-1, is KAGVTQTPRYLIKTRGQQVTLSCSPISGHRSVSWYQQTPGQGLQFLFEYFSETQRNKGNFPGRFSGRQFSNSRSEMNVSTLELGDSALYLCASSLLAGGNEQFFGPGTRLTVL.

This rearrangement joins TRBV5-4 to TRBJ2-7; D possibly corresponds to TRBD1 (5 bases). The CDR3 is 14 residues long. V lost 5 bases and J lost 5, with 17 bases in between. In germline, CDR1 is SGHNT, CDR2 YYREEE (reference sequence). CDR3 bases: TGTGCCAGCAGTCCCGACAGATCCATAAACGAGCAGTACTTC. It encodes CASSPDRSINEQYF.

The CDR3 sequence is CASSLVGIAYNEQFF. In DNA form, the CDR3 reads TGTGCCAGCAGTTTGGTGGGGATAGCGTACAATGAGCAGTTCTTC. This sequence joins TRBV27 and TRBJ2-1; the D gene is possibly TRBD2 (5 bases). The V end was cut by 3 bases, the J end by 4 bases, with 13 bases between. The V gene's germline CDR1 is MNHEY and CDR2 SMNVEV (reference sequence). This CDR3 has 15 amino acids.

This clone appeared once. Other DNA sequences within the sample encode an identical CDR3. This chain links TRBV7-9 with TRBJ1-1; 7 bases agree with TRBD1. CDR3 size: 14 residues. V gave up 3 bases and J gave up 1 base; unmatched junction bases: 2. The germline CDR1 and CDR2 sequences are SEHNR and FQNEAQ (reference sequence). The CDR3 sequence is CASSLAGGNTEAFF. The CDR3 DNA reads TGTGCCAGCAGCTTGGCAGGGGGGAACACTGAAGCTTTCTTT. The full variable domain, rest sourced from reference TRBV7-9 and TRBJ1-1, is DTGVSQNPRHKITKRGQNVTFRCDPISEHNRLYWYRQTLGQGPEFLTYFQNEAQLEKSRLLSDRFSAERPKGSFSTLEIQRTEQGDSAMYLCASSLAGGNTEAFFGQGTRLTVV.

V and J are TRBV13 and TRBJ1-3; tentatively, D is TRBD1 (5 bases). The germline gives CDR1 PRHDT, CDR2 FYEKMQ (reference sequence). The CDR3 has 13 residues. Deletions cut 5 bases from V and 4 bases from J, with 9 bases between. As DNA, the CDR3 is TGTGCCAGCAGCCCAGGGATGGGAAACACCATATATTTT. This sequence encodes CASSPGMGNTIYF.

The V call is TRBV28, the J call TRBJ2-1; TRBD2 agrees at 12 bases. J gave up 12 bases and V 3 bases, and 9 bases lay outside the gene matches. The germline gives CDR1 MDHEN, CDR2 SYDVKM. The CDR3 totals 15 residues. The CDR3 bases are TGTGCCAGCAGTTTTCGCGTGACTAGCGGGAGTACGCAGTTCTTC. Translated: CASSFRVTSGSTQFF. Together with reference TRBV28 and TRBJ2-1, the CDR3 gives the full variable domain: DVKVTQSSRYLVKRTGEKVFLECVQDMDHENMFWYRQDPGLGLRLIYFSYDVKMKEKGDIPEGYSVSREKKERFSLILESASTNQTSMYLCASSFRVTSGSTQFFGPGTRLTVL.